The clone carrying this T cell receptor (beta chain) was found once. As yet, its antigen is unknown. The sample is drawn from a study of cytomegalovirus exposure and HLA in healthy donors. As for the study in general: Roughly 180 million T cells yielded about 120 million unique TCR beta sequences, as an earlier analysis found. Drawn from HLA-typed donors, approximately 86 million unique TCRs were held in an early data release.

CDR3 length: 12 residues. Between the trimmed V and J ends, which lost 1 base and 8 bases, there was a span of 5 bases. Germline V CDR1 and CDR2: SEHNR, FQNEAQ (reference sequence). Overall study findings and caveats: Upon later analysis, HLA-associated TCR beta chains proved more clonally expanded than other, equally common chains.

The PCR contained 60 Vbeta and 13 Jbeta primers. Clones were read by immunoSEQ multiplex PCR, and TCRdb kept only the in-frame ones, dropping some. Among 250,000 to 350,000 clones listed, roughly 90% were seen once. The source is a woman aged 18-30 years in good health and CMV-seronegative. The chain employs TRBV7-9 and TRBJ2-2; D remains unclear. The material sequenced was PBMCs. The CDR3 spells CASSLGAGELFF. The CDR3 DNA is TGTGCCAGCAGCTTAGGAGCAGGGGAGCTGTTTTTT. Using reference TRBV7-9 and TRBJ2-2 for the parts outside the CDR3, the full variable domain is DTGVSQNPRHKITKRGQNVTFRCDPISEHNRLYWYRQTLGQGPEFLTYFQNEAQLEKSRLLSDRFSAERPKGSFSTLEIQRTEQGDSAMYLCASSLGAGELFFGEGSRLTVL.